This record concerns one T cell receptor beta chain sequence. The antigen is undetermined. A constant-region primer primed TCR beta cDNA synthesis from about 0.55 ug of total RNA. Slightly modified ARM-PCR, run as three nested multiplex PCR rounds, produced the TCR beta libraries. TRBV1-TRBV30 forward and Cbeta reverse primers drove the first two approximately 10-cycle rounds. TCRdb re-called the multiplex PCR reads with MiXCR, one entry per CDR3 protein. The sample holds about 190,000 distinct CDR3 sequences, about 85% seen once. Investigators took RNA and DNA out together from about 21-30 mg of unsorted bulk tissue. Every tumor was sampled at five separate regions. The data were taken from a study of tumor-infiltrating lymphocytes in primary liver carcinoma. Study-wide results and limits: Compared with tumor region pairs, tumor-adjacent and tumor-blood pairs overlapped less.

Trimming removed 7 bases at V and 1 base at J, with 14 bases between. The germline V gene has CDR1 SQVTM and CDR2 ANQGSEA. CDR3 length: 13 residues. This TCR derives from a man aged 35 to 55 with primary liver carcinoma and hepatitis B virus infection. The chain couples TRBV29-1 to TRBJ2-7; possible D gene TRBD1, 5 bases. The specimen was tumor tissue from primary liver carcinoma. In DNA form, the CDR3 reads TGCAGCGCCTGGACAAGTCCATCCTACGAGCAGTACTTC. It specifies CSAWTSPSYEQYF.